Presented here are 14 T cell receptor beta chains from one specimen sequenced in a study of blood T cell repertoires in COVID-19. Profiled with immunoSEQ multiplex PCR; TCRdb holds only in-frame clones, not every one. The table has a few hundred thousand clones, around 86% seen once. Material: peripheral blood. The source is a woman aged 80 or over with COVID-19, enrolled during active disease.

This clone turned up a few times. The gene calls are TRBV12-5 and TRBJ1-1; 7 nucleotides align to TRBD1. Germline trimming cut 4 bases from V and 1 base from J; bases unmatched to any gene: 6. Germline loops: CDR1 LGHNT, CDR2 FRNRAP. The CDR3 extends over 15 amino acids. CDR3 DNA sequence: TGTGCTAGTGGTTGGACAGGCTCGGGGAACACTGAAGCTTTCTTT. It yields the protein CASGWTGSGNTEAFF.

This clone was seen just once. The chain carries TRBV28 and TRBJ1-4; D unclear. V lost 4 bases to trimming and J lost 2 bases, with 8 bases between them. The germline CDR1 and CDR2 sequences are MDHEN and SYDVKM. The CDR3 loop spans 14 amino acids. DNA of the CDR3: TGTGCCAGCAGTTCGGGGAATACTAATGAAAAACTGTTTTTT. Protein sequence: CASSSGNTNEKLFF.

As for this clone: Germline and junction disagree at one end, which may indicate a read error. This chain joins TRBV7-7 and TRBJ2-1, with TRBD2 identical over 8 bases. CDR1 is SSHAT and CDR2 is FNYEAQ in the germline V gene (reference sequence). This CDR3 has 15 amino acids. CDR3 sequence reads: CASSSGTSRYNEQFF. CDR3 nucleotides: TGTGCTAGCAGCTCCGGGACTAGTAGGTACAATGAGCAGTTCTTC.

The chain carries TRBV7-9 and TRBJ2-3; D is ambiguous. The CDR3 is 16 residues long. Germline V gene sequence: CDR1 SEHNR, CDR2 FQNEAQ (reference sequence). The V end was cut by 5 bases, the J end by 3 bases, with 18 bases between. The CDR3, as DNA: TGTGCCAGCAGCCTTCAGACTCTCTTACGGACAGATACGCAGTATTTT. Translation: CASSLQTLLRTDTQYF.

This rearrangement joins TRBV3-1 (or the pseudogene TRBV3-2) to TRBJ1-5, with 11 bases lining up with TRBD1. The CDR3 sequence is 17 residues long. CDR1 is LGHDT and CDR2 is YNNKEL in the germline V gene (reference sequence). The V gene end was trimmed by 4 bases and the J gene end by 2 bases; junction bases not matched to a gene: 7. DNA of the CDR3: TGTGCCAGCAGCCTAGGACAGGGGGCTTCGGGCAATCAGCCCCAGCATTTT. The encoded protein is CASSLGQGASGNQPQHF.

This clone is a singleton in its sample. CDR3 DNA: TGCGCCAGCAGCCCTGGAGTGGGGGGTAACTATGGCTACACCTTC. Translation: CASSPGVGGNYGYTF. The chain links TRBV5-1 to TRBJ1-2, with a tentative D call TRBD1 (5 bases). V was pared by 4 bases and J by 1 base, with 14 bases between. Germline lookup yields CDR1 SGHRS and CDR2 YFSETQ. CDR3 length: 15 amino acids.

The chain combines TRBV5-1 with TRBJ1-1, with D possibly being TRBD1 (5 bases). V lost 2 bases and J lost 7, with 15 bases in between. This CDR3 comprises 14 residues. Germline V gene data show CDR1 as SGHRS and CDR2 as YFSETQ. CDR3 bases: TGCGCCAGCAGCTTCGGGGACTCAACGCGTGAAGCTTTCTTT. Translation: CASSFGDSTREAFF.

The chain couples TRBV7-2 to TRBJ1-2, with TRBD1 matching over 8 bases. Germline trimming cut 3 bases from V and 5 bases from J; bases unmatched to any gene: 5. Germline V lookup: CDR1 SGHTA, CDR2 FQGNSA. The CDR3 sequence is 14 residues long. CDR3 nucleotides: TGTGCCAGCAGCTTCCCGGACAGGGCGTATGGCTACACCTTC. Protein sequence: CASSFPDRAYGYTF.

The CDR3 here is CASSGGQGGSETIYF. For the CDR3, the DNA is TGTGCCAGCAGCGGGGGACAGGGAGGCTCAGAGACCATATATTTT. This chain uses TRBV9 with TRBJ1-3; 9 nucleotides agree with TRBD1. J gave up 10 bases and V 3 bases, and 11 bases lay outside the gene matches. In germline, CDR1 is SGDLS, CDR2 YYNGEE. This CDR3 has 15 residues.

This chain uses TRBV5-1 with TRBJ2-1, with 8 bases matching TRBD2. Germline loops: CDR1 SGHRS, CDR2 YFSETQ. This CDR3 is 14 amino acids long. V lost 6 bases and J lost 4; bases outside the gene matches: 6. Written as DNA, the CDR3 is TGCGCCAGCAAAACTAGCGGCCCTTACAATGAGCAGTTCTTC. Protein: CASKTSGPYNEQFF. The variable domain in full, with the rest retrieved from reference TRBV5-1 and TRBJ2-1, is KAGVTQTPRYLIKTRGQQVTLSCSPISGHRSVSWYQQTPGQGLQFLFEYFSETQRNKGNFPGRFSGRQFSNSRSEMNVSTLELGDSALYLCASKTSGPYNEQFFGPGTRLTVL.

The chain employs TRBV5-6 and TRBJ1-5; 7 bases line up with TRBD1. Losses at the gene ends were 4 bases for V and 0 bases for J; bases not matched to a gene: 7. CDR3 length equals 16 residues. Germline CDR1 SGHDT, CDR2 YYEEEE. CDR3 amino acids: CASSAQTGRSNQPQHF. The CDR3 DNA sequence: TGTGCCAGCAGCGCCCAGACAGGGCGTAGCAATCAGCCCCAGCATTTT.

The chain links TRBV5-6 to TRBJ1-4; TRBD1 matches at 7 bases. V lost 0 bases to trimming and J lost 5 bases; unmatched junction nucleotides: 4. CDR3 length: 15 amino acids. Germline V gene data show CDR1 as SGHDT and CDR2 as YYEEEE. The CDR3 loop is CASSLAGTANEKLFF. In DNA form, the CDR3 reads TGTGCCAGCAGCTTGGCAGGGACAGCAAATGAAAAACTGTTTTTT.

The J gene is TRBJ2-5, the V gene TRBV28; a weak D match, TRBD2 (6 bases). V was shortened by 10 bases and J by 3 bases, with 24 bases between the two germline ends. The CDR3 sequence is 16 residues long. The germline V gene has CDR1 MDHEN and CDR2 SYDVKM. CDR3: CATASSSSVAKETQYF. In DNA form, the CDR3 reads TGTGCCACCGCCTCATCCTCTAGCGTAGCCAAAGAGACCCAGTACTTC.

There are a few counts of this clone. V usage is TRBV4-3 and J usage is TRBJ1-3; a possible D gene is TRBD1 (5 bases). The ends were cut back, 0 bases at V and 3 bases at J, with 9 bases in the middle. There are 15 residues in the CDR3. Germline CDR1 reads LGHNA; CDR2 reads YSLEER. CDR3: CASSQEGGLGNTIYF. The CDR3 DNA sequence: TGCGCCAGCAGCCAAGAGGGGGGACTTGGAAACACCATATATTTT.